This is a list of T cell receptor beta chains from one sample in a study of T cells in Graves' hyperthyroidism and ophthalmopathy. Using its own MiXCR run on the multiplex PCR reads, TCRdb lists one record per CDR3 protein. Among 450,000 to 600,000 distinct CDR3 sequences listed, 15% to 20% were seen once. The sequencing sample was made of blood. Receptors were obtained from a man aged 40-49 years with Graves' ophthalmopathy. The CDR3 runs from the conserved cysteine through the conserved F or W. The D gene is left open where the match is weak. Clone size appears in some rows only: once, few, many, or a class for an expanded clone.

CASSGTSRTDTQYF TGTGCCAGCAGCGGGACTAGCCGCACAGATACGCAGTATTTT TRBJ2-3 few 14 TRBD2 TRBV13
CASSLRWTETDTQYF TGTGCCAGCAGCTTAAGGTGGACAGAAACAGATACGCAGTATTTT TRBJ2-3 many 15 NA TRBV7-3
CASRGQPNNEKLFF TGTGCCAGCAGAGGACAGCCTAATAATGAAAAACTGTTTTTT TRBJ1-4 NA 14 NA TRBV27
CASSVVPSGAYNEQFF TGTGCCAGCAGCGTAGTCCCCTCCGGCGCCTACAATGAGCAGTTCTTC TRBJ2-1 NA 16 NA TRBV9
CASSLAPRPNNYGYTF TGCGCCAGCAGCTTGGCTCCCAGACCGAATAACTATGGCTACACCTTC TRBJ1-2 NA 16 NA TRBV5-1
CSARVTRGQDSPLHF TGCAGTGCTAGAGTTACAAGGGGGCAAGACTCACCCCTCCACTTT TRBJ1-6 NA 15 TRBD1 TRBV20-1
CASSRDAGGNTEAFF TGCGCCAGCAGCCGGGACGCGGGAGGGAACACTGAAGCTTTCTTT TRBJ1-1 NA 15 NA TRBV5-1
CASSEGTGGSYEQYF TGCGCCAGCAGTGAGGGAACAGGGGGATCCTACGAGCAGTACTTC TRBJ2-7 NA 15 TRBD1 TRBV10-2
CASSFGGTPEQYF TGTGCCAGCAGCTTTGGGGGGACACCTGAGCAGTACTTC TRBJ2-7 many 13 NA TRBV7-2
CASSLDIGTSGFYEQFF TGTGCCAGCAGCTTAGATATAGGGACTAGCGGATTCTATGAGCAGTTCTTC TRBJ2-1 many 17 TRBD2 TRBV11-1
CASSLSSGSGELFF TGTGCCAGCAGTTTAAGTAGCGGCTCCGGGGAGCTGTTTTTT TRBJ2-2 few 14 NA TRBV12-3/TRBV12-4
CASSLFLAGATYNEQFF TGTGCCAGCAGCTTGTTCCTAGCGGGAGCTACCTACAATGAGCAGTTCTTC TRBJ2-1 NA 17 TRBD2 TRBV5-5
CASSPGAPPHEQYF TGTGCCAGCAGCCCGGGGGCTCCCCCTCACGAGCAGTACTTC TRBJ2-7 NA 14 NA TRBV28
CAISGRSEGGGLQNYNEQFF TGTGCCATCAGTGGACGTAGCGAGGGGGGGGGCCTCCAGAACTACAATGAGCAGTTCTTC TRBJ2-1 NA 20 NA TRBV10-3
CASSEGLADTQYF TGTGCCAGCAGTGAAGGATTGGCAGATACGCAGTATTTT TRBJ2-3 many 13 NA TRBV2
CATTQGWGTEAFF TGTGCCACCACACAGGGATGGGGCACTGAAGCTTTCTTT TRBJ1-1 few 13 NA TRBV12-3/TRBV12-4
CSADVRGPSSSYEQYF TGCAGTGCTGATGTTCGGGGGCCCTCCAGCTCCTACGAGCAGTACTTC TRBJ2-7 NA 16 NA TRBV20-1
CSAPRQGAWEKLFF TGCAGTGCTCCTAGGCAGGGGGCGTGGGAAAAACTGTTTTTT TRBJ1-4 many 14 TRBD1 TRBV20-1
CASRTSVTYEQYF TGTGCCAGCAGGACTAGCGTTACCTACGAGCAGTACTTC TRBJ2-7 NA 13 TRBD2 TRBV6-1
CASSQPGQPNEKLFF TGTGCCAGCAGCCAACCGGGACAACCGAATGAAAAACTGTTTTTT TRBJ1-4 few 15 NA TRBV9
CSVVGWVGTSGETQYF TGCAGCGTTGTCGGTTGGGTGGGTACGAGCGGGGAGACCCAGTACTTC TRBJ2-5 NA 16 NA TRBV29-1
CASSSAPIQEQFF TGTGCCAGCAGCTCCGCCCCGATTCAGGAGCAGTTCTTC TRBJ2-1 NA 13 NA TRBV7-6
CASSYIGVLNGYTF TGTGCCAGCAGTTATATAGGGGTTTTGAATGGCTACACCTTC TRBJ1-2 NA 14 NA TRBV12-3/TRBV12-4
CASSLFEGGYGYTF TGTGCCAGCAGTTTATTTGAGGGAGGCTATGGCTACACCTTC TRBJ1-2 NA 14 NA TRBV27
CSAPPSGYYNEQFF TGCAGTGCCCCTCCCAGCGGATACTACAATGAGCAGTTCTTC TRBJ2-1 few 14 NA TRBV20-1
CSARDPFVRGRPLAKNIQYF TGCAGTGCTAGAGATCCCTTCGTCAGGGGGAGACCGTTAGCCAAAAACATTCAGTACTTC TRBJ2-4 NA 20 TRBD1 TRBV20-1
CASSFTSPGQINSPLHF TGTGCCAGCAGTTTTACCTCGCCGGGACAGATTAATTCACCCCTCCACTTT TRBJ1-6 NA 17 TRBD1 TRBV6-5
CATRAGASGNTIYF TGTGCCACTCGAGCAGGGGCCTCTGGAAACACCATATATTTT TRBJ1-3 NA 14 NA TRBV11-2
CASGPREPNYEQYF TGTGCTAGTGGCCCGCGGGAGCCTAACTACGAGCAGTACTTC TRBJ2-7 NA 14 TRBD2 TRBV12-5
CASSSLTSGSPYEQYF TGTGCCAGCAGCTCGCTAACTAGCGGGAGCCCCTACGAGCAGTACTTC TRBJ2-7 few 16 TRBD2 TRBV11-2
CATLGTGNTEAFF TGTGCCACCCTTGGGACTGGGAACACTGAAGCTTTCTTT TRBJ1-1 NA 13 NA TRBV2
CASSPLGGQGNQPQHF TGTGCCAGCAGTCCTCTAGGAGGACAGGGCAATCAGCCCCAGCATTTT TRBJ1-5 NA 16 TRBD1 TRBV2
CSASGGRAYEQYF TGCAGTGCTAGCGGCGGGAGGGCCTACGAGCAGTACTTC TRBJ2-7 many 13 TRBD2 TRBV20-1
CASSLGLAGGPRTDTQYF TGTGCCAGCAGCTTAGGGCTAGCGGGGGGGCCCCGCACAGATACGCAGTATTTT TRBJ2-3 many 18 TRBD2 TRBV7-8
CASSPYHPAGELFF TGTGCCAGCAGCCCCTACCATCCAGCCGGGGAGCTGTTTTTT TRBJ2-2 NA 14 NA TRBV6-2/TRBV6-3
CASSFRSGRGKTQYF TGTGCCAGCAGTTTTAGGAGCGGGAGGGGGAAGACCCAGTACTTC TRBJ2-5 many 15 TRBD2 TRBV28
CASTGGLGTEAFF TGTGCCAGCACCGGGGGGCTGGGCACTGAAGCTTTCTTT TRBJ1-1 few 13 NA TRBV6-2/TRBV6-3
CASSLGRDRFYNEQFF TGTGCCAGCAGCTTAGGGAGAGACAGGTTCTACAATGAGCAGTTCTTC TRBJ2-1 many 16 NA TRBV11-2